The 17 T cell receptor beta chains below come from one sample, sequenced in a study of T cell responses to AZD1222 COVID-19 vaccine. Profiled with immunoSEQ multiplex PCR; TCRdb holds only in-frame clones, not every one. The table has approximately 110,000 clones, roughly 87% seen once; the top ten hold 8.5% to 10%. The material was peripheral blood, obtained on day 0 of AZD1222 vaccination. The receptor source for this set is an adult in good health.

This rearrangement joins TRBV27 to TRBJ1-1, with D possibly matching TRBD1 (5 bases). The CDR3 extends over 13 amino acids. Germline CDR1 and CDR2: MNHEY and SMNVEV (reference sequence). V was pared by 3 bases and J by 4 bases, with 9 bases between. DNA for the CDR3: TGTGCCAGCAGTTTGGGGGTAGGCACTGAAGCTTTCTTT. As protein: CASSLGVGTEAFF.

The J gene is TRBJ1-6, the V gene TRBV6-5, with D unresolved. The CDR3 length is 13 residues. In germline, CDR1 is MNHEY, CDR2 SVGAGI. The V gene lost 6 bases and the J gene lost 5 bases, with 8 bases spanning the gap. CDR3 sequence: CASRRTDNSPLHF. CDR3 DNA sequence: TGTGCCAGCAGGCGGACGGATAATTCACCCCTCCACTTT.

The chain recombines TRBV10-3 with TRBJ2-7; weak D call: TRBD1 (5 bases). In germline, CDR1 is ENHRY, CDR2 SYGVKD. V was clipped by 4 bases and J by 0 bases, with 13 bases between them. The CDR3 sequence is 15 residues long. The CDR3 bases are TGTGCCATCAGTGGGTCAGGGTCGAGCTCCTACGAGCAGTACTTC. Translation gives CAISGSGSSSYEQYF.

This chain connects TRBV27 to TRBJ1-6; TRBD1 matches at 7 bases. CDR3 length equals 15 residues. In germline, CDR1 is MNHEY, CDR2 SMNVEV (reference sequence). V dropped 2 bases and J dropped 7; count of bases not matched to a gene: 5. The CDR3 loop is CASSLKGAGNSPLHF. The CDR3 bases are TGTGCCAGCAGTTTAAAGGGGGCCGGGAATTCACCCCTCCACTTT.

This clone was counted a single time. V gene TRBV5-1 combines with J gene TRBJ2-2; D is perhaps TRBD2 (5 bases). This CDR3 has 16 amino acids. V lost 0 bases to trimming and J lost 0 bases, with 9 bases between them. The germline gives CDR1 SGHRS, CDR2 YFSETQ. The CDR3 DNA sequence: TGCGCCAGCAGCTTGGGTGGAGGCGCGAACACCGGGGAGCTGTTTTTT. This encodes CASSLGGGANTGELFF.

The CDR3 spells CAREATPTSRVGYTF. CDR3 DNA: TGTGCCAGAGAGGCGACTCCCACTAGTAGGGTTGGCTACACCTTC. The chain uses TRBV6-4 and TRBJ1-2, with no clear D. In germline, CDR1 is MRHNA, CDR2 SNTAGT. The CDR3 spans 15 residues. V lost 9 bases and J 7 bases, leaving 24 bases between the germline ends.

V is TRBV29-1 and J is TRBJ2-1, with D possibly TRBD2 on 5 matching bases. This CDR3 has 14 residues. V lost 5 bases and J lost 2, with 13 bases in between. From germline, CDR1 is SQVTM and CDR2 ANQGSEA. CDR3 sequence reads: CSVMEWETYNEQFF. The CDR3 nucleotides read TGCAGCGTTATGGAGTGGGAGACCTACAATGAGCAGTTCTTC.

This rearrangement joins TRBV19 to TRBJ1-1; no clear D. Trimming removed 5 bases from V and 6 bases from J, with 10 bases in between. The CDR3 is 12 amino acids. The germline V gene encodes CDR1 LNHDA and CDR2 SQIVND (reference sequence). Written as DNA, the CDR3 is TGTGCCAGTAGTCCCGGGGTCTCTGAAGCTTTCTTT. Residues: CASSPGVSEAFF.

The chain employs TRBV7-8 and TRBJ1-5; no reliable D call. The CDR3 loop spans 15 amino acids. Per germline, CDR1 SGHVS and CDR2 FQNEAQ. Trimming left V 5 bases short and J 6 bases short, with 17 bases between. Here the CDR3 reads CASSPLLRGGQPQHF. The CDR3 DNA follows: TGTGCCAGCAGCCCTCTCCTTCGGGGTGGTCAGCCCCAGCATTTT.

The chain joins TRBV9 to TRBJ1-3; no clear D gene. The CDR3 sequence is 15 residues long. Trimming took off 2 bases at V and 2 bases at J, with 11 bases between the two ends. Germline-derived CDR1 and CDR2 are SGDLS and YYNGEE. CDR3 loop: CASSVGWGAGNTIYF. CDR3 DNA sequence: TGTGCCAGCAGCGTGGGATGGGGTGCTGGAAACACCATATATTTT.

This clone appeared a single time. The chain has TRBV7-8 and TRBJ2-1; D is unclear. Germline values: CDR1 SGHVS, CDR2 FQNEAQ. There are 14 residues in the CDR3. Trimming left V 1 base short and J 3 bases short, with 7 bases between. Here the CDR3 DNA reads TGTGCCAGCAGCTTAGTAGGAGTCTACAATGAGCAGTTCTTC. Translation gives CASSLVGVYNEQFF. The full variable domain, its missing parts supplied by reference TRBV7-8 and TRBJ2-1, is GAGVSQSPRYKVAKRGQDVALRCDPISGHVSLFWYQQALGQGPEFLTYFQNEAQLDKSGLPSDRFFAERPEGSVSTLKIQRTQQEDSAVYLCASSLVGVYNEQFFGPGTRLTVL.

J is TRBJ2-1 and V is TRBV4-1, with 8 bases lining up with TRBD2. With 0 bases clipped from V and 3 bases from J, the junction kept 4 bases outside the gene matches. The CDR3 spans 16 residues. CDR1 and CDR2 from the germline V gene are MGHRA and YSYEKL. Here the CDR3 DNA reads TGCGCCAGCAGCCAAGAATCAAGCGGGGGCTACAATGAGCAGTTCTTC. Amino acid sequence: CASSQESSGGYNEQFF.

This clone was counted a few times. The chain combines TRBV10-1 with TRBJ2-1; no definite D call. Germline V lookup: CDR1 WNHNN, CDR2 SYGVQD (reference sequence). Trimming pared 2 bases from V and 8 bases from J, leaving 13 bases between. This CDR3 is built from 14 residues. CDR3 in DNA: TGCGCCAGCAGTGAGGGCGGAAGCAGGTATGAGCAGTTCTTC. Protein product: CASSEGGSRYEQFF.

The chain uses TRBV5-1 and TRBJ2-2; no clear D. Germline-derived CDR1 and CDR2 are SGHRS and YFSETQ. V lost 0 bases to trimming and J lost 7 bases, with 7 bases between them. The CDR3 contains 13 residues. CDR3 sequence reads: CASSLEVGGELFF. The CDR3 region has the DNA TGCGCCAGCAGCTTGGAAGTAGGCGGGGAGCTGTTTTTT.

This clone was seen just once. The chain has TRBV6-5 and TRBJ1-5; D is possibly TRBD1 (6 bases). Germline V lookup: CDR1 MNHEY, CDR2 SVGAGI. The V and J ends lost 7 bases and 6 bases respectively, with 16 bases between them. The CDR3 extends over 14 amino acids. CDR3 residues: CASTKRGGFQPQHF. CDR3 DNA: TGTGCCAGCACCAAGAGGGGGGGCTTTCAGCCCCAGCATTTT.

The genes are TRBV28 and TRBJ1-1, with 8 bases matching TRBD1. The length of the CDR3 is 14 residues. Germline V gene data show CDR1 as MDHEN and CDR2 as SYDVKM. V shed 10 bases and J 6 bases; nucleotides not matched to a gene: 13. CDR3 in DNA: TGTGCCATCACGACAGGGGAGGCTCTATCTGAAGCTTTCTTT. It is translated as CAITTGEALSEAFF.

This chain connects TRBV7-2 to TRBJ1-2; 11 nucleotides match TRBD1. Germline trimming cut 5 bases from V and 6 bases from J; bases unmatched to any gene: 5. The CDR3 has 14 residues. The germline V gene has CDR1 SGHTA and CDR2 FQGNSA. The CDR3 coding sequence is TGTGCCAGCAGCAAAGGGACAGGGGGTAATGGCTACACCTTC. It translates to CASSKGTGGNGYTF.